The sequence of this T cell receptor beta chain was determined in a study of T-cell reconstitution after alpha-beta-depleted transplantation in children (dated by TCRdb to 2015 to 2016). Turning to the overall study: T-cell immune reconstitution after TCRalphabeta/CD19-depleted allogeneic hematopoietic cell transplantation in children was quantitatively tracked in the study by means of TCR repertoire profiling. What the study reported, not specific to this receptor: In some patients, high TCRbeta diversity at day 60 was attributed to recipient T cells and intrathymic progenitors that had survived conditioning. About two months after transplant, the apparently early recovery of alphabetaT-cell counts reportedly depended on just several hundred clones that had expanded rapidly and came from non-depleted graft cells. Hyperexpanded clone frequencies declined over subsequent months; after one year, T-cell counts and TCRbeta diversity were mostly attributed to newly produced T cells.

Libraries were constructed by PCR. TCRdb records Illumina HiSeq 2500 as the sequencer. TCR library preparation used molecular barcoding, with unique molecular identifiers applied to normalize quantification of the TCRbeta repertoire. The public reads were reanalyzed by TCRdb: fastp trimming at Q25, MiXCR alignment, in-frame beta chains only. All rows with the same CDR3 protein become a single entry with the most common DNA and genes. The sample yields approximately 650,000 distinct CDR3 sequences; over 10% were counted once. The ten largest clonotypes hold about 0.77% of the sample. Measured from the cysteine to the phenylalanine, the CDR3 is 16 residues long. The entry retains the CDR3 DNA only, 48 bases that are in frame from base 1. For CDR1 and CDR2, the germline V gene lists SQVTM and ANQGSEA. V is cut by 4 bases and J by 2 bases, and the space between the germline ends is 19 bases. The treatment or condition label corresponds to: allogeneic hematopoietic cell transplantation with graft depleted of TCRalphabeta T cells and CD19 B cells. TCRalphabeta/CD19-depleted allogeneic hematopoietic cell grafts were given to the transplant recipients, all of whom were children.

A remark on this clonotype: The antigen it binds to is not known. No much larger clonotype is one base removed from it; base qualities were not supplied.

Here the sequenced sample was PBMCs, taken before TCRalphabeta/CD19-depleted stem cell transplant. The clonotype was recovered from a girl aged 2 to 9 with congenital amegakaryocytic thrombocytopenia, due to receive a stem cell transplant. Recombination linked TRBV29-1 to TRBJ2-3; no D gene is confidently identified. The CDR3 in this case is CSVVGLAAVNTDTQYF. DNA sequence: TGCAGCGTTGTAGGTTTGGCGGCAGTTAACACAGATACGCAGTATTTT.